This T cell receptor beta chain was profiled in a study of PD-1 blockade in classical Hodgkin lymphoma. Looking at the study overall: On a schedule of every 2 weeks, patients received nivolumab 3 mg/kg intravenously.

Every single patient, without exception, relapsed after autologous stem cell transplantation, and brentuximab vedotin exposure varied. The table came from immunoSEQ multiplex PCR; TCRdb's copy has only in-frame clones and leaves some out. Counted here are around 20,000 clones, over 70% occurring once; the ten biggest clones make up approximately 40%. The CDR3 covers 15 residues. Trimming took 4 bases from V and 8 from J; bases not matched to a gene: 5. The germline V gene has CDR1 LGHNA and CDR2 YSLEER. The sequences come from peripheral blood mononuclear cells (PBMCs), collected before the second cycle of nivolumab. This TCR came from a human donor with classical Hodgkin lymphoma. The chain is built from TRBV4-3 and TRBJ2-1, with 13 bases aligning to TRBD2. The chain's CDR3 is CASSRTSGSPYEQFF. For the CDR3, the DNA is TGCGCCAGCAGCCGGACTAGCGGGAGTCCCTATGAGCAGTTCTTC.